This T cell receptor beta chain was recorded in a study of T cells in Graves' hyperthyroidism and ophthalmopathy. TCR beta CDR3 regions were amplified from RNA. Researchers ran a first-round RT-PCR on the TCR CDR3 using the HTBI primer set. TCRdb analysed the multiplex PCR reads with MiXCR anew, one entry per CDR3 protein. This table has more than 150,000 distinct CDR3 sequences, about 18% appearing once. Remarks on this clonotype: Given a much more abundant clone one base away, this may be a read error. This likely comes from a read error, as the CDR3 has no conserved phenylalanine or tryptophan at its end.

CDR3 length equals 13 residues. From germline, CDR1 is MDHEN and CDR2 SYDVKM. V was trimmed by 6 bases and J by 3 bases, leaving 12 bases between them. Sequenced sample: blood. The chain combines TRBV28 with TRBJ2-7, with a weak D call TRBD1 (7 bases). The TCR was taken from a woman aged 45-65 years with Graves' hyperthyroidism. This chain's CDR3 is CASRRQGGYEQYL. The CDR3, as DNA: TGTGCCAGCAGGAGACAGGGAGGCTACGAGCAGTACCTC.